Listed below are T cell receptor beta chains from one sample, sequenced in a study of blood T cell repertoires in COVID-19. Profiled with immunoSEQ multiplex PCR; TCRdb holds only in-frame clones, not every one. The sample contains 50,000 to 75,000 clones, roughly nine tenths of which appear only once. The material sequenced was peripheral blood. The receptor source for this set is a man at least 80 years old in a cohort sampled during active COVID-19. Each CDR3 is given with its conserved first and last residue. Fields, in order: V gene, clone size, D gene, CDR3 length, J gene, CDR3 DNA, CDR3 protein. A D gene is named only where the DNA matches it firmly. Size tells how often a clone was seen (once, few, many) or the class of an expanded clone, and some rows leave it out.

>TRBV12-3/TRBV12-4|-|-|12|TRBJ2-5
TGTGCCAGCAGCTCCCAGATCGAGACCCAGTACTTC
CASSSQIETQYF
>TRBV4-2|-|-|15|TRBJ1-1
TGTGCCAGCAGCCGAAAACAGGGCATGAACACTGAAGCTTTCTTT
CASSRKQGMNTEAFF
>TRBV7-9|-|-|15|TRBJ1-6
TGTGCCAGCAGCTTAGGGGTCGGGGATAGCTCACCCCTCCACTTT
CASSLGVGDSSPLHF
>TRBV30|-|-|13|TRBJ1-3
TGTGCCTGGAGACAGTTCTCTGGAAACACCATATATTTT
CAWRQFSGNTIYF
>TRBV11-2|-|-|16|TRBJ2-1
TGTGCCAGCAGCTTAGATTATAACAGCGGATACAATGAGCAGTTCTTC
CASSLDYNSGYNEQFF
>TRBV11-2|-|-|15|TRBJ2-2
TGTGCCAGCAGTCCACCCGGGACACTCACCGGGGAGCTGTTTTTT
CASSPPGTLTGELFF
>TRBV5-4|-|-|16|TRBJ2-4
TGTGCCAGCAGCCAATTCCAGGGGCAAGCCAAAAACATTCAGTACTTC
CASSQFQGQAKNIQYF
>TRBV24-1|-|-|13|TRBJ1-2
TGTGCCACCAGTGACCCTCACAGGGACGGCTACACCTTC
CATSDPHRDGYTF
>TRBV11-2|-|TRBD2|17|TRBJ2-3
TGTGCCAGCAGCCGCTTAGGGGGGACTAGCACTCCAGATACGCAGTATTTT
CASSRLGGTSTPDTQYF
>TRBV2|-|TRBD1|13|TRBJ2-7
TGTGCCAGCAGTGGGGACAGGGGGAGGGAGCAGTACTTC
CASSGDRGREQYF
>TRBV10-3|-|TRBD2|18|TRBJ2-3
TGTGCCATCCGTACGGGACTAGCGGGACCTGCTAGCACAGATACGCAGTATTTT
CAIRTGLAGPASTDTQYF
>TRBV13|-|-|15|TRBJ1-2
TGTGCCAGCAGCTCCCCCCGGGAGGGGGGATATGGCTACACCTTC
CASSSPREGGYGYTF
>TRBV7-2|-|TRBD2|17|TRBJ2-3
TGTGCCAGCAGCCTAGGGTTTGGGACTAGCGTAACAGATACGCAGTATTTT
CASSLGFGTSVTDTQYF
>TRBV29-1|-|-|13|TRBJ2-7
TGCAGCGTTGAGGGCAGCGGGTTCTACGAGCAGTACTTC
CSVEGSGFYEQYF
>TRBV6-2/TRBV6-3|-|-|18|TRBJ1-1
TGTGCCAGCAGTTACTCGAGGGCTCAACCTCGTATGAACACTGAAGCTTTCTTT
CASSYSRAQPRMNTEAFF
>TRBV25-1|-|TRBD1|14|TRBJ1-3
TGTGCCAGCAGGGACAGGGGGTTCGGAAACACCATATATTTT
CASRDRGFGNTIYF
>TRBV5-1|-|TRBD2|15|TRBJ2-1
TGCGCCAGCAGCTGGACTAGCGGGGCAAACAATGAGCAGTTCTTC
CASSWTSGANNEQFF
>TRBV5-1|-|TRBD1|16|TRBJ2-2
TGCGCCAGCAGCCCCGGGACAGGGGGAGGAACCGGGGAGCTGTTTTTT
CASSPGTGGGTGELFF
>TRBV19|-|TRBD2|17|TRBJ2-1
TGTGCCAGTAGTAAAGGACTAGCGGGAGGAATAAGCAATGAGCAGTTCTTC
CASSKGLAGGISNEQFF
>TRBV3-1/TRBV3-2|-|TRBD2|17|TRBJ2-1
TGTGCCAGCAGCCAAATTGGACTAGGGAGCTCCTACAATGAGCAGTTCTTC
CASSQIGLGSSYNEQFF
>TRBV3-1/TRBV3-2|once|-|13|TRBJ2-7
TGTGCCAGCAGCCTAGCGCCTGACTACGAGCAGTACTTC
CASSLAPDYEQYF
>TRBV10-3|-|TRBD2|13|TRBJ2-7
TGTGCCATCACTAGCGGGGGCACCTACGAGCAGTACTTC
CAITSGGTYEQYF
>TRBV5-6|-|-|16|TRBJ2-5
TGTGCCAGCAGCTTGCGCGGAGCCAAATCCCAAGAGACCCAGTACTTC
CASSLRGAKSQETQYF
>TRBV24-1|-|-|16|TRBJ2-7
TGTGCCACCAGTGATTTTGGGGCCTTAAGCTCCTACGAGCAGTACTTC
CATSDFGALSSYEQYF
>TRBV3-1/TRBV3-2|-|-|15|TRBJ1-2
TGTGCCAGCAGCCACACCCCAGGTCGGCGGGATGGCTACACCTTC
CASSHTPGRRDGYTF
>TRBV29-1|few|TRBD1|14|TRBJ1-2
TGCAGCGTTGGGACAGGGGTCCGGAACTATGGCTACACCTTC
CSVGTGVRNYGYTF
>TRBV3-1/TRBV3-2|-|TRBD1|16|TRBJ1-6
TGTGCCAGCAGCCCCACAGGGGGGCTCTCGAATTCACCCCTCCACTTT
CASSPTGGLSNSPLHF
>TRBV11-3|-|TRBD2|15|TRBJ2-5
TGTGCCAGCAGCTTAGGACTAGCGGACCAAGAGACCCAGTACTTC
CASSLGLADQETQYF
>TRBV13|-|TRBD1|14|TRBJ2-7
TGTGCCAGCAGCACCTACAGGGGGGCCTACGAGCAGTACTTC
CASSTYRGAYEQYF
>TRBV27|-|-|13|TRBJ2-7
TGTGCCAGCAGTTTAGGAGGGGCGGCCGAGCAGTACTTC
CASSLGGAAEQYF
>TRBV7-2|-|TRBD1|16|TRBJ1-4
TGTGCCAGCAGCTTAGCGCCCGGGACAGCTGTTGAAAAACTGTTTTTT
CASSLAPGTAVEKLFF
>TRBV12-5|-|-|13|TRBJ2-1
TGTGCTAGTGGTCCACTAGTCTACAATGAGCAGTTCTTC
CASGPLVYNEQFF
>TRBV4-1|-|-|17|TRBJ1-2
TGCGCCAGCAGCCAAGATGAAGGGGCTGGTAATAACTATGGCTACACCTTC
CASSQDEGAGNNYGYTF
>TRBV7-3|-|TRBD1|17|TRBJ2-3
TGTGCCAGCAGCAGAAAAGGGTCAGGGGGCGGCACAGATACGCAGTATTTT
CASSRKGSGGGTDTQYF
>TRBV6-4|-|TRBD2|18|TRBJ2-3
TGTGCCAGCAGCGCCGGGACTAGCGGGGGCTATAGCACAGATACGCAGTATTTT
CASSAGTSGGYSTDTQYF
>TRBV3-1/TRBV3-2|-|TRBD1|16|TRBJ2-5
TGTGCCAGCAGCCTAAGGGGACAGGGGGGTCGGGAGACCCAGTACTTC
CASSLRGQGGRETQYF
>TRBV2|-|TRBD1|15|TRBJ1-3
TGTGCCAGTCAAGGGACAGGGGGTAATGGAAACACCATATATTTT
CASQGTGGNGNTIYF
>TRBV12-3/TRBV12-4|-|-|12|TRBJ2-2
TGTGCCAGCAGTTTCAGGACCGGGGAGCTGTTTTTT
CASSFRTGELFF
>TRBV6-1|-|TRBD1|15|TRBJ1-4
TGTGCCAGCAGTGAGAGACAGGGGTTCAATGAAAAACTGTTTTTT
CASSERQGFNEKLFF
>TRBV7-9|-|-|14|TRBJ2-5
TGTGCCAGCAGCTTAGCGGAACGGGGTGAGACCCAGTACTTC
CASSLAERGETQYF
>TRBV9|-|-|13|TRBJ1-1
TGTGCCAGCAGCCAGATGGTATTCACTGAAGCTTTCTTT
CASSQMVFTEAFF
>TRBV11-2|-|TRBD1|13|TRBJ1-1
TGTGCCAGCAGCGAACAGGGGGGAACTGAAGCTTTCTTT
CASSEQGGTEAFF
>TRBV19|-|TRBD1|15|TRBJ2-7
TGTGCCAGTAGTATAGGCCCGACAGGGTCCTACGAGCAGTACTTC
CASSIGPTGSYEQYF
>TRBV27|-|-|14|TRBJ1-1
TGTGCCAGCAGTTTAAACGGACAGAACACTGAAGCTTTCTTT
CASSLNGQNTEAFF
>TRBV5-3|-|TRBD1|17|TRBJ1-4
TGTGCCAGAAGCTACAATTCGAACAGGGGGACTAATGAAAAACTGTTTTTT
CARSYNSNRGTNEKLFF
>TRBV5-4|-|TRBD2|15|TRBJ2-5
TGTGCCAGCAGCTTGGCGGGAGGGGTTCAAGAGACCCAGTACTTC
CASSLAGGVQETQYF
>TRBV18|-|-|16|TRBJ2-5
TGTGCCAGCTCTCGCAATCACAGGGAAATGGGAGAGACCCAGTACTTC
CASSRNHREMGETQYF
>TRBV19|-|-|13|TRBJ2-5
TGTGCCAGTAGTACAGGACTGGCGGGGACCCAGTACTTC
CASSTGLAGTQYF
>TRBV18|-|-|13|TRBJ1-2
TGTGCCAGCTCACCTGATAGCAGCTATGGCTACACCTTC
CASSPDSSYGYTF
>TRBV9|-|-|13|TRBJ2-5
TGTGCCAGCAGCCCTTTTCCTCAAGAGACCCAGTACTTC
CASSPFPQETQYF
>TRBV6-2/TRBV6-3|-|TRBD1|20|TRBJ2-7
TGTGCCAGCAGTTACCCACCCCCGGGACAGGGGGCTAAAAGCTCCTACGAGCAGTACTTC
CASSYPPPGQGAKSSYEQYF
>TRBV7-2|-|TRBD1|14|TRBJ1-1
TGTGCCAGCAGCTCGATGACAGGGGAGACTGAAGCTTTCTTT
CASSSMTGETEAFF
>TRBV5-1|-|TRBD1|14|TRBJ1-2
TGCGCCAGCAGCTTGGGACAGGGAGCCTATGGCTACACCTTC
CASSLGQGAYGYTF
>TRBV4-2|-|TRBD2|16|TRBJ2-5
TGTGCCAGCAGCCAAGGGCAAAGCGGGGGGAAAGAGACCCAGTACTTC
CASSQGQSGGKETQYF
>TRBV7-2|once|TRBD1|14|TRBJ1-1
TGTGCCAGCAGCTTCCACAGGGGTGGCACTGAAGCTTTCTTT
CASSFHRGGTEAFF
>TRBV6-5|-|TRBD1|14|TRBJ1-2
TGTGCCAGCCGAAGGACAGGTCTTAACTATGGCTACACCTTC
CASRRTGLNYGYTF
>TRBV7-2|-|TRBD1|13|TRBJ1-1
TGTGCCAGCAGCTCGCACAGGGGTTTTGAAGCTTTCTTT
CASSSHRGFEAFF